This T cell receptor beta chain was profiled in a study of beta chain features in type 1 diabetes. Study-level points and caveats: Type 1 diabetes patients had moderately but significantly shorter TCRB CDR3s in all four CD4+ subsets.

This clone occurred a few times. Its matching antigen is unknown. Germline V gene data show CDR1 as MDHEN and CDR2 as SYDVKM. This CDR3 has 15 amino acids. Trimming took off 2 bases at V and 5 bases at J, with 12 bases between the two ends. Central memory, naive, regulatory and stem cell-like memory CD4+ cells were sorted by CD45RO/CCR7/CD25/CD127/CD95/CD27. cDNA synthesis used the whole RNA isolate, giving expressed TCRB sequences. Clones were read by immunoSEQ multiplex PCR, and TCRdb kept only the in-frame ones, dropping some. The sample lists about 150,000 clones; about 9.3% were seen once. This receptor was obtained from a man aged 25-40 years with type 1 diabetes. The V and J genes are TRBV28 and TRBJ2-2; tentatively, D is TRBD2 (6 bases). Material: central memory CD4+ T cells from blood. This CDR3 is CASSLARAGTGELFF. As DNA, the CDR3 is TGTGCCAGCAGTTTAGCCAGGGCGGGGACCGGGGAGCTGTTTTTT.